This TCR beta chain emerged from a study of blood T cell repertoires in COVID-19. Across the whole study: Samples came from the United States, Italy and Spain, spanning acute and convalescent COVID-19. Sources were T cells, B-cell-depleted T cells, or PBMCs; the material itself was cDNA or gDNA.

Source study methods: The assay estimated nucleated cells by amplifying reference gene primers. Profiled with immunoSEQ multiplex PCR; TCRdb holds only in-frame clones, not every one. That table furnishes V, J and clone size, whereas the DNA furnished D and trimming. The sample includes 25,000 to 30,000 clones, roughly 87% of them seen just once. The CDR3 consists of 14 residues. The germline CDR1 and CDR2 sequences are LNHDA and SQIVND (reference sequence). V was cut by 2 bases and J by 2 bases, with 10 bases left in between. Sequencing was performed on peripheral blood. The receptor's source is a human donor with acute or convalescent COVID-19. The donor label of this sample is uncertain. The chain joins TRBV19 to TRBJ2-7, with D possibly being TRBD1 (6 bases). This CDR3 is CASSIMGTTYEQYF. CDR3 sequence (DNA): TGTGCCAGTAGTATAATGGGGACAACCTACGAGCAGTACTTC.